These T cell receptor beta chains were read from a single sample in a study of OX40 agonist ivuxolimab in advanced cancers. Sequencing used immunoSEQ multiplex PCR; TCRdb keeps in-frame clones, though not all of them. The sample yields tens of thousands of clones, about 86% seen once. The source was CD4+ or CD8+ T cells sorted from blood, collected in a trial of the OX40 agonist ivuxolimab. The receptors were sampled from an adult with an advanced solid tumor such as melanoma, head and neck, liver or kidney cancer. Both conserved end residues are part of each CDR3. A D gene is named only where the DNA matches it firmly. Where a row states a size, it is once, few, many or the class of an expanded clone; other rows omit it.

CSARENTEAFF,TGCAGTGCTAGGGAGAACACTGAAGCTTTCTTT,TRBV20-1,NA,NA,TRBJ1-1
CASSHRGDRDEQYF,TGCGCCAGCAGCCACCGCGGGGACCGGGACGAGCAGTACTTC,TRBV5-1,NA,NA,TRBJ2-7
CASSLTSGGAGEQFF,TGCGCCAGCAGCTTGACTAGCGGGGGGGCGGGTGAGCAGTTCTTC,TRBV5-1,NA,TRBD2,TRBJ2-1
CASSHMNTEAFF,TGTGCCAGTAGTCACATGAACACTGAAGCTTTCTTT,TRBV19,NA,NA,TRBJ1-1
CASSPRLAAGTDTQYF,TGTGCCAGCAGCCCTAGACTAGCGGCAGGCACAGATACGCAGTATTTT,TRBV5-8,NA,TRBD2,TRBJ2-3
CASSSTSGSNEQYF,TGTGCCAGTAGCTCGACTAGCGGGAGTAACGAGCAGTACTTC,TRBV19,NA,TRBD2,TRBJ2-7
CASSFSGVGQETQYF,TGTGCCAGCAGTTTTTCGGGAGTGGGTCAAGAGACCCAGTACTTC,TRBV28,NA,NA,TRBJ2-5
CASSLGRGTLGDTEAFF,TGTGCCAGCAGCTTAGGAAGGGGTACCTTAGGGGACACTGAAGCTTTCTTT,TRBV11-2,NA,NA,TRBJ1-1
CAISAASGRSGETQYF,TGTGCCATCAGTGCAGCTAGCGGGAGGTCGGGTGAGACCCAGTACTTC,TRBV10-3,once,TRBD2,TRBJ2-5
CASSLSGNPSYNEQFF,TGTGCCAGCAGCCTTTCAGGAAACCCTTCCTACAATGAGCAGTTCTTC,TRBV7-2,NA,NA,TRBJ2-1
CASNDEETQYF,TGTGCCAGCAACGATGAGGAGACCCAGTACTTC,TRBV7-9,NA,NA,TRBJ2-5
CASSSWWRENNYGYTF,TGTGCCAGCAGTTCCTGGTGGAGGGAAAATAACTATGGCTACACCTTC,TRBV28,NA,NA,TRBJ1-2
CASSPNRGDTGELFF,TGTGCCAGCTCACCGAACAGGGGTGACACCGGGGAGCTGTTTTTT,TRBV18,NA,TRBD1,TRBJ2-2
CSVGGRLNTEAFF,TGCAGCGTGGGGGGGCGGCTGAACACTGAAGCTTTCTTT,TRBV29-1,few,NA,TRBJ1-1
CASSSWTRGLNGYTF,TGTGCCAGCAGCTCTTGGACCAGGGGATTAAATGGCTACACCTTC,TRBV5-4,once,NA,TRBJ1-2
CASSEGGRDREKLFF,TGTGCCAGCAGTGAAGGGGGTAGGGATAGAGAAAAACTGTTTTTT,TRBV6-1,NA,NA,TRBJ1-4
CASSYLEVGELFF,TGTGCCAGCAGTTATTTGGAGGTCGGGGAGCTGTTTTTT,TRBV6-5,NA,NA,TRBJ2-2
CASSLRTEANYGYTF,TGTGCCAGCAGCCTAAGGACAGAAGCTAACTATGGCTACACCTTC,TRBV9,NA,NA,TRBJ1-2
CASSIGTNTEAFF,TGTGCCAGTAGTATAGGAACTAACACTGAAGCTTTCTTT,TRBV19,NA,NA,TRBJ1-1
CASSLFHRETGANVLTF,TGTGCCAGTAGCCTCTTTCATAGGGAGACTGGGGCCAACGTCCTGACTTTC,TRBV19,NA,NA,TRBJ2-6
CAWSTGSGRSGANVLTF,TGTGCCTGGAGTACAGGTAGCGGGAGGTCCGGGGCCAACGTCCTGACTTTC,TRBV30,NA,TRBD2,TRBJ2-6
CASSVTSGRTDTQYF,TGTGCCAGCAGCGTAACTAGCGGGAGAACAGATACGCAGTATTTT,TRBV9,NA,TRBD2,TRBJ2-3